These T cell receptor beta chains were read from a single sample in a study of identical twins. TCRdb re-called the 5' RACE reads with MiXCR, one entry per CDR3 protein. This sample carries hundreds of thousands of distinct CDR3 sequences, around 20% of them seen once, and the ten largest clones take approximately 4.3%. The data also belong to a second study, concerning T cells expressing NK-cell markers.

The sequencing sample was made of PBMCs. The receptors here all came from a woman younger than 30 in good health. Both conserved end residues are part of each CDR3. A D gene is named only where the DNA matches it firmly. Only some rows state a clone size, as once, few, many or a class for expanded clones.

cdr3_nt cdr3_aa d_call v_call cdr3_length clone_size j_call
TGCGCCAGCAATTCCCCCCTTTACAATGAGCAGTTCTTC CASNSPLYNEQFF - TRBV5-1 13 few TRBJ2-1
TGTGCCATCGCTCGGGACAGGGGCAACTCTTTGGAGCAGTTCTTC CAIARDRGNSLEQFF TRBD1 TRBV10-3 15 many TRBJ2-1
TGCAGTGCTAGAGAACAGACTAGTCAGTGGGGGGAGCTGTTTTTT CSAREQTSQWGELFF - TRBV20-1 15 - TRBJ2-2
TGTGCCAGCAGCTTAGGGGTAGCGGGGGGGGAGCAGTTCTTC CASSLGVAGGEQFF TRBD2 TRBV7-8 14 few TRBJ2-1
TGTGCCAGCAGCTACCTAAAGGGACTAGCGGGGGGATCGTACAATGAGCAGTTCTTC CASSYLKGLAGGSYNEQFF TRBD2 TRBV6-2/TRBV6-3 19 - TRBJ2-1
TGTGCCAGCAGCGGGGTAACTGGCGGTGGGAATGAGCAGTTCTTC CASSGVTGGGNEQFF - TRBV11-3 15 - TRBJ2-1
TGTGCCAGCAGCCAAGGGGACAGACTGAACACTGAAGCTTTCTTT CASSQGDRLNTEAFF TRBD1 TRBV3-1 15 many TRBJ1-1
TGTGCTAGTGGTTTGTCGCGGGATGACACGCAGTATTTT CASGLSRDDTQYF - TRBV12-5 13 - TRBJ2-3
TGTGCCAGCAGTATGACTACTAAGATCCACGAGCAGTACTTC CASSMTTKIHEQYF - TRBV27 14 - TRBJ2-7
TGTGCCAGCAGCTTGGGTCTCGCGAACTACGAGCAGTACTTC CASSLGLANYEQYF - TRBV5-6 14 few TRBJ2-7
TGCGCCAGCAGCCCGATATCGAGCTCCTATAATTCACCCCTCCACTTT CASSPISSSYNSPLHF - TRBV23-1 16 few TRBJ1-6
TGCAGTGCTAGAGCTAGACTAGCGGTTTCCAATGAGCAGTTCTTC CSARARLAVSNEQFF TRBD2 TRBV20-1 15 - TRBJ2-1
TGCGCCAGCAGCAGGGACAGGGCGAACACCGGGGAGCTGTTTTTT CASSRDRANTGELFF TRBD1 TRBV5-1 15 - TRBJ2-2
TGTGCCATCGGTTTAGCGGGAGGGAATGAGCAGTTCTTC CAIGLAGGNEQFF TRBD2 TRBV10-3 13 many TRBJ2-1
TGTGCCAGCAGCCCCGTAGCGGCGGGTGGGGGAAATGAGCAGTTCTTC CASSPVAAGGGNEQFF - TRBV7-9 16 - TRBJ2-1
TGTGCCACCCGGATCCCGGCTAACAATGAGCAGTTCTTC CATRIPANNEQFF - TRBV10-3 13 - TRBJ2-1
TGTGCCAGCAGCCAAGATAGGGGGCGCAGGATGGGCAATGAGCAGTTCTTC CASSQDRGRRMGNEQFF TRBD1 TRBV14 17 - TRBJ2-1
TGTGCCAGCAGTCGGGACGGGATCCTAAACTATGGCTACACCTTC CASSRDGILNYGYTF - TRBV6-2/TRBV6-3 15 few TRBJ1-2
TGCGCCAGCAGCCAAGGGGCCTCAGCGGGTGAGCAGTACTTC CASSQGASAGEQYF - TRBV4-3 14 - TRBJ2-7
TGTGCCAGCAGCTCGGGGGGGGCCAGTAGGAATGAGCAGTTCTTC CASSSGGASRNEQFF TRBD2 TRBV11-2 15 - TRBJ2-1
TGCAGCGCTACAGGGTCCTTTTCCTACGAGCAGTACTTC CSATGSFSYEQYF - TRBV29-1 13 - TRBJ2-7
TGTGCCAGCAAAGGGGAGACCCAGTACTTC CASKGETQYF - TRBV12-3/TRBV12-4 10 many TRBJ2-5
TGCAGTGCTACCAGGGACGCTTACACAGATACGCAGTATTTT CSATRDAYTDTQYF - TRBV20-1 14 - TRBJ2-3